This T cell receptor (beta chain) is from a study of post-analysis software for immune sequencing data. About the study: There were relapsing-remitting, secondary progressive and progressive-relapsing multiple sclerosis among the disease courses included. General study points: Pronounced co-clustering by F measure was evident among identically batched samples. Patients used about five TRBV segments, including TRBV5-6, TRBV5-1 and TRBV20-1, more often than controls.

As concerns this clonotype: The antigen remains unidentified.

The J segment lost 6 bases and the V segment lost 5 bases, leaving 10 bases of the junction unmatched. In germline, CDR1 is DFQATT, CDR2 SNEGSKA (reference sequence). The CDR3 spans 14 residues. Tagging with unique molecular identifiers was a feature of the TCR beta cDNA libraries. Via MiXCR, TCRdb re-called the PCR reads, giving one row per CDR3 protein. This table has around 700,000 distinct CDR3 sequences, over 45% appearing once. Sequenced sample: blood. The TCR sequence derives from a girl aged 2-9 years with multiple sclerosis. The V and J genes are TRBV20-1 and TRBJ2-3; 8 nucleotides agree with TRBD1. This CDR3 is CSARQGPPGDTQYF. As DNA, the CDR3 is TGCAGTGCTCGACAGGGGCCCCCTGGTGATACGCAGTATTTT.